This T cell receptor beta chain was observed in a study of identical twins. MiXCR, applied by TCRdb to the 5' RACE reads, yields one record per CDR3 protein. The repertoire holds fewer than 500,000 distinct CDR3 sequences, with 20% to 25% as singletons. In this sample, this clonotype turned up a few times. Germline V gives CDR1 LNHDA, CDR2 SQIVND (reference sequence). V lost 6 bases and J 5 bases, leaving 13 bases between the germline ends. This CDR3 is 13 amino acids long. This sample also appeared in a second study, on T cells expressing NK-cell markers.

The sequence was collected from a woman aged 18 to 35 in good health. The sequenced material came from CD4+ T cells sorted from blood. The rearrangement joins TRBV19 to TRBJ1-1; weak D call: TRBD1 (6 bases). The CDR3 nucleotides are TGTGCCAGTAGCTCCGGGGGCAAAACTGAAGCTTTCTTT. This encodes CASSSGGKTEAFF.